This T cell receptor beta chain was retrieved from a study of beta chain features in type 1 diabetes. The isolated RNA, all of it, was reverse transcribed, so expressed TCRB transcripts were what got sequenced. Data came from immunoSEQ multiplex PCR; TCRdb stores just in-frame clones and leaves some out. Of roughly 170,000 clones in the sample, 13% were seen once. Central memory, naive, regulatory and stem cell-like memory CD4+ cells were sorted by CD45RO/CCR7/CD25/CD127/CD95/CD27. Every sorted population was more than 95% pure. With 5 bases removed from V and 2 bases from J, the gap between germline ends came to 10 bases. The length of the CDR3 is 14 residues. Per the germline V gene, CDR1 is KGHSH and CDR2 is LQKENI.

This chain uses TRBV18 with TRBJ1-5; TRBD1 might be the D (6 bases). Sequencing used central memory CD4+ T cells from blood. The clonotype comes from a woman aged 18-30 years in good health. CDR3 amino acids: CASSTGLGNQPQHF. The CDR3, as DNA: TGTGCCAGCTCAACAGGGCTTGGCAATCAGCCCCAGCATTTT. The full variable domain, in which reference TRBV18 and TRBJ1-5 provide the parts outside the CDR3, is NAGVMQNPRHLVRRRGQEARLRCSPMKGHSHVYWYRQLPEEGLKFMVYLQKENIIDESGMPKERFSAEFPKEGPSILRIQQVVRGDSAAYFCASSTGLGNQPQHFGDGTRLSIL.